A single sample gave rise to the 8 T cell receptor beta chains below, sequenced in a study of T cell repertoires in cytomegalovirus infection. In TCRdb, the reads were re-called with MiXCR into one record per CDR3 protein. The sample records 900,000 to 950,000 distinct CDR3 sequences, less than 35% being singletons. For these TCRs, the target antigens are not known. This specimen consisted of cultured CD8+ T cells from PBMCs, obtained from culture after CMV antigen stimulation. The receptors stem from a human donor in good health (CMV status not recorded). Some clones in this sample may be carry-over from other donors' samples.

The genes are TRBV5-1 and TRBJ1-4; 9 nucleotides match TRBD1. V shed 0 bases, J shed 8 bases, and the junction held 5 bases outside the gene matches. The CDR3 extends over 15 amino acids. The germline V gene has CDR1 SGHRS and CDR2 YFSETQ. The CDR3 here is CASSLATGTGEKLFF. The CDR3 coding sequence is TGCGCCAGCAGCTTGGCAACCGGGACAGGGGAAAAACTGTTTTTT.

This clonotype was found a few times. V gene TRBV7-6 combines with J gene TRBJ1-2; TRBD1 matches 12 bases. Germline V gene lookup returns CDR1 SGHVS and CDR2 FNYEAQ. This CDR3 comprises 16 residues. Unmatched junction bases numbered 5, after V lost 1 base and J lost 5 bases. CDR3 sequence (DNA): TGTGCCAGCAGCTTAGGGGACAGGGGGCGTCTTTATGGCTACACCTTC. As protein: CASSLGDRGRLYGYTF.

This clonotype was seen a handful of times. The chain has TRBV4-3 and TRBJ1-6; no clear D gene. Trimming removed 0 bases at V and 4 bases at J, with 10 bases between. This CDR3 region has 16 residues. The germline V gene has CDR1 LGHNA and CDR2 YSLEER. The DNA for the CDR3 is TGCGCCAGCAGCCAAGATGGACGGGATTATAATTCACCCCTCCACTTT. This encodes CASSQDGRDYNSPLHF.

This rearrangement joins TRBV5-1 to TRBJ2-5; D is possibly TRBD2 (6 bases). V dropped 2 bases and J dropped 9 bases, with 8 bases sitting between them. Per the germline V gene, CDR1 is SGHRS and CDR2 is YFSETQ. The CDR3 covers 11 residues. For the CDR3, the DNA is TGCGCCAGCAGCTTCGGGGAGGCCCAGTACTTC. Its protein is CASSFGEAQYF. Looking up the rest from reference TRBV5-1 and TRBJ2-5 gives the full variable domain: KAGVTQTPRYLIKTRGQQVTLSCSPISGHRSVSWYQQTPGQGLQFLFEYFSETQRNKGNFPGRFSGRQFSNSRSEMNVSTLELGDSALYLCASSFGEAQYFGPGTRLLVL.

This clonotype was seen a single time. The gene calls are TRBV12-3 or TRBV12-4 and TRBJ2-7; D may correspond to TRBD1 or TRBD2 (5 bases each). The CDR3 totals 12 residues. Trimming removed 3 bases at V and 6 bases at J, with 9 bases between. CDR3 region: CASSFGAGEQYV. In nucleotides, the CDR3 is TGTGCCAGCAGTTTCGGGGCGGGCGAGCAGTACGTC.

In its sample, this clonotype was seen a few times. The rearrangement joins TRBV7-6 to TRBJ2-3; the match to TRBD2 covers 9 bases. V shed 0 bases, J shed 2 bases, and the junction held 3 bases outside the gene matches. This CDR3 is built from 16 residues. Germline CDR1 SGHVS, CDR2 FNYEAQ. CDR3 protein: CASSLAKRGVTDTQYF. CDR3 sequence (DNA): TGTGCCAGCAGCTTAGCGAAGCGGGGGGTCACAGATACGCAGTATTTT.

This clonotype was observed a handful of times. The chain uses TRBV5-1 and TRBJ1-1; TRBD1 is a possible D gene (5 bases). The CDR3 sequence is 15 residues long. V was clipped by 4 bases and J by 3 bases, with 16 bases between them. The germline CDR1 and CDR2 sequences are SGHRS and YFSETQ. Here the CDR3 reads CASSPGSGRDTEAFF. Written as DNA, the CDR3 is TGCGCCAGCAGCCCCGGATCAGGGAGGGACACTGAAGCTTTCTTT.

This chain joins TRBV19 and TRBJ1-1; the D gene is possibly TRBD1 (6 bases). Germline assignment: CDR1 LNHDA and CDR2 SQIVND (reference sequence). CDR3 length: 15 residues. Trimming stripped 8 bases from V and 4 bases from J, with 20 bases between. CDR3 sequence (DNA): TGTGCCAGTCTCGGCTGGGGGGGCGCGGGCACTGAAGCTTTCTTT. Translated: CASLGWGGAGTEAFF.